The 3 T cell receptor beta chains below were found in one sample sequenced in a study of T-cell reconstitution after alpha-beta-depleted transplantation in children. The TCRbeta library was prepared with unique molecular identifiers. TCRdb analysed the PCR reads with MiXCR anew, one entry per CDR3 protein. The profile shows approximately 110,000 distinct CDR3 sequences, around 23% of them singletons. The specimen was PBMCs, mostly from graft donor cells, collected 180 days after TCRalphabeta/CD19-depleted stem cell transplant. The receptors were sampled from a male patient aged 2-15 years who had a stem cell transplant for chronic granulomatous disease, so the T cells may come from the graft donor.

The chain couples TRBV5-1 to TRBJ2-1; no firm D call. The CDR3 totals 13 residues. Germline V gene lookup returns CDR1 SGHRS and CDR2 YFSETQ. V was shortened by 1 base and J by 5 bases, with 7 bases between the two germline ends. CDR3 sequence (DNA): TGCGCCAGCAGCTTGAACGGAGACAATGAGCAGTTCTTC. Translated, it gives CASSLNGDNEQFF. The full variable domain, with the rest looked up from reference TRBV5-1 and TRBJ2-1, is KAGVTQTPRYLIKTRGQQVTLSCSPISGHRSVSWYQQTPGQGLQFLFEYFSETQRNKGNFPGRFSGRQFSNSRSEMNVSTLELGDSALYLCASSLNGDNEQFFGPGTRLTVL.

Only a few counts were recorded for this clonotype. The J gene is TRBJ2-5, the V gene TRBV7-9; maybe TRBD2 (5 bases). The CDR3 sequence is 12 residues long. Per the germline V gene, CDR1 is SEHNR and CDR2 is FQNEAQ (reference sequence). V was pared by 8 bases and J by 5 bases, with 12 bases between. The CDR3 is CASGWTGETQYF. The CDR3 DNA is TGTGCCAGCGGCTGGACTGGGGAGACCCAGTACTTC.

CDR3 DNA sequence: TGCAGTGCTAGCAGCGGGACGAACACCGGGGAGCTGTTTTTT. It yields the protein CSASSGTNTGELFF. V gene TRBV20-1 combines with J gene TRBJ2-2; the match to TRBD2 covers 7 bases. This CDR3 contains 14 residues. V trimming: 3 bases; J trimming: 0 bases; junction bases outside the gene matches: 1. Germline V gene data show CDR1 as DFQATT and CDR2 as SNEGSKA (reference sequence).